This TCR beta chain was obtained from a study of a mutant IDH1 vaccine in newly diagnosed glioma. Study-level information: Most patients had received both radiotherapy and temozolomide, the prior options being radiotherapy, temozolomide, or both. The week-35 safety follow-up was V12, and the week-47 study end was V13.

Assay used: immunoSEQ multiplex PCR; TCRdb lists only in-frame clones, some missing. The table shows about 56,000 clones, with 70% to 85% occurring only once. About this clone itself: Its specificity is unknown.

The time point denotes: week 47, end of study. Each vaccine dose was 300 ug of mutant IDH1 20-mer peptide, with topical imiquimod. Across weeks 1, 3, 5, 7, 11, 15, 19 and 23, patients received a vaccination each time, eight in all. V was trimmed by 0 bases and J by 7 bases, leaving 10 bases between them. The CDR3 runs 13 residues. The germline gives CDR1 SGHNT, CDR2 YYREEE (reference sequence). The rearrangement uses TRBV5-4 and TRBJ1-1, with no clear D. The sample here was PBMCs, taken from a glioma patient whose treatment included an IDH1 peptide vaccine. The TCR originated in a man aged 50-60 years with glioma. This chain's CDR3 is CASSLARGGEAFF. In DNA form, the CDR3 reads TGTGCCAGCAGCTTGGCCCGGGGAGGTGAAGCTTTCTTT. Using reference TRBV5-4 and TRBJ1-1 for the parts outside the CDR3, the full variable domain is ETGVTQSPTHLIKTRGQQVTLRCSSQSGHNTVSWYQQALGQGPQFIFQYYREEENGRGNFPPRFSGLQFPNYSSELNVNALELDDSALYLCASSLARGGEAFFGQGTRLTVV.